Below are 12 T cell receptor beta chains sequenced from a single sample in a study of blood T cell repertoires in COVID-19 (dated by TCRdb to 2018 to 2020). The library was obtained by the immunoSEQ multiplex PCR assay. TCRdb took this table from immuneACCESS and kept in-frame rearrangements with V and J called. Such tables lack part of the clones; where checked against another copy, unresolved V genes explain under half of the gap, and the rest is unexplained. A total of some 150,000 clones appear in this sample, 84% of them only once. The ten largest clones capture roughly two fifths of the sample. Source material: peripheral blood. The receptors shown here come from a human donor in a cohort sampled during active COVID-19.

The rearrangement uses TRBV28 and TRBJ2-3; D is possibly TRBD1 (5 bases). The V gene's germline CDR1 is MDHEN and CDR2 SYDVKM. This CDR3 comprises 14 residues. Trimming took off 3 bases at V and 2 bases at J, with 9 bases between the two ends. The CDR3 DNA reads as TGTGCCAGCAGTTTTCCAGGGTTCACAGATACGCAGTATTTT. Translating gives CASSFPGFTDTQYF.

The CDR3 loop is CASSLSQNSNQPQHF. CDR3 DNA sequence: TGTGCCAGCAGCTTATCGCAGAATAGCAATCAGCCCCAGCATTTT. The chain recombines TRBV7-2 with TRBJ1-5; the D is unclear. The V gene's germline CDR1 is SGHTA and CDR2 FQGNSA. The V end was cut by 2 bases, the J end by 0 bases, with 8 bases between. The CDR3 sequence is 15 residues long.

The chain carries TRBV10-1 and TRBJ2-5; D is unclear. This CDR3 is built from 13 residues. The germline CDR1 and CDR2 sequences are WNHNN and SYGVQD (reference sequence). V was cut by 6 bases and J by 5 bases, with 13 bases left in between. CDR3 in DNA: TGCGCCAGCAGCAGGCCCGGTGAGGAGACCCAGTACTTC. It translates to CASSRPGEETQYF.

The V call is TRBV4-3, the J call TRBJ1-2, with 9 bases matching TRBD1. Germline values: CDR1 LGHNA, CDR2 YSLEER. V lost 0 bases, J lost 3 bases, and 8 bases stayed unmatched. This CDR3 has 17 amino acids. This CDR3 reads CASSQDRGQGTDYGYTF. The CDR3 DNA sequence: TGCGCCAGCAGCCAAGATCGAGGACAGGGGACAGACTATGGCTACACCTTC.

The rearrangement uses TRBV4-1 and TRBJ1-3, with 7 bases matching TRBD1. The germline V gene encodes CDR1 MGHRA and CDR2 YSYEKL. The CDR3 totals 18 residues. V dropped 0 bases and J dropped 4; count of bases not matched to a gene: 12. Written as DNA, the CDR3 is TGCGCCAGCAGCCAAGAAGGGTCGGAGGGGGCAGCCGGAAACACCATATATTTT. As protein: CASSQEGSEGAAGNTIYF.

The CDR3 protein is CASSLAGQGAGYNEQFF. Here the CDR3 DNA reads TGTGCCAGCAGCTTGGCTGGGCAGGGGGCGGGATACAATGAGCAGTTCTTC. V is TRBV5-4 and J is TRBJ2-1, with 8 bases that match TRBD1. V shed 0 bases, J shed 4 bases, and the junction held 9 bases outside the gene matches. The CDR3 consists of 17 residues. Germline V gives CDR1 SGHNT, CDR2 YYREEE (reference sequence).

V and J are TRBV10-3 and TRBJ1-1, with D tentatively TRBD1 (6 bases). The CDR3 spans 13 residues. CDR1 is ENHRY and CDR2 is SYGVKD in the germline V gene. V was shortened by 10 bases and J by 1 base, with 13 bases between the two germline ends. In DNA form, the CDR3 reads TGTGCCAAGTCAAAGGGGGAGAACACTGAAGCTTTCTTT. Translating it yields CAKSKGENTEAFF.

The chain links TRBV2 to TRBJ1-6; a possible D gene is TRBD1 (6 bases). The CDR3 totals 18 residues. The germline V gene has CDR1 SNHLY and CDR2 FYNNEI. V lost 7 bases and J 4 bases, leaving 23 bases between the germline ends. The CDR3 here is CASKGQRRAGVYNSPLHF. The CDR3 DNA reads TGTGCCAGCAAAGGGCAAAGAAGGGCAGGGGTTTATAATTCACCCCTCCACTTT.

J is TRBJ2-7 and V is TRBV5-6, with 8 positions matching TRBD1. V lost 1 base, J lost 3 bases, and 6 bases stayed unmatched. CDR3 length: 15 residues. Germline V gene sequence: CDR1 SGHDT, CDR2 YYEEEE. The CDR3 region is CASSLTQGANYEQYF. CDR3 DNA: TGTGCCAGCAGCTTGACGCAGGGGGCGAACTACGAGCAGTACTTC.

This chain connects TRBV7-9 to TRBJ2-7; 7 nucleotides agree with TRBD2. The CDR3 totals 13 residues. The germline CDR1 and CDR2 sequences are SEHNR and FQNEAQ (reference sequence). V dropped 7 bases and J dropped 1; count of bases not matched to a gene: 4. CDR3 protein: CASTGGSSYEQYF. CDR3 coding DNA: TGTGCCAGCACCGGGGGGAGTTCCTACGAGCAGTACTTC.

This clone was counted only a few times. This rearrangement joins TRBV3-1 (or the pseudogene TRBV3-2) to TRBJ2-3, with TRBD2 matching 9 bases. The CDR3 sequence is 15 residues long. The V gene's germline CDR1 is LGHDT and CDR2 YNNKEL (reference sequence). J gave up 6 bases and V 3 bases, and 7 bases lay outside the gene matches. The CDR3 DNA reads as TGTGCCAGCAGCCAGATGGCGGGGGGGCCCGATACGCAGTATTTT. Translated: CASSQMAGGPDTQYF.

The chain recombines TRBV6-2 or TRBV6-3 with TRBJ1-2; tentatively, D is TRBD1 (5 bases). CDR3 length equals 15 residues. V lost 0 bases and J 6 bases, leaving 14 bases between the germline ends. Germline CDR1 reads MNHEY; CDR2 reads SVGEGT. CDR3 sequence: CASSYSSGYVHGYTF. The CDR3 DNA reads as TGTGCCAGCAGTTACTCTTCAGGGTATGTGCATGGCTACACCTTC.